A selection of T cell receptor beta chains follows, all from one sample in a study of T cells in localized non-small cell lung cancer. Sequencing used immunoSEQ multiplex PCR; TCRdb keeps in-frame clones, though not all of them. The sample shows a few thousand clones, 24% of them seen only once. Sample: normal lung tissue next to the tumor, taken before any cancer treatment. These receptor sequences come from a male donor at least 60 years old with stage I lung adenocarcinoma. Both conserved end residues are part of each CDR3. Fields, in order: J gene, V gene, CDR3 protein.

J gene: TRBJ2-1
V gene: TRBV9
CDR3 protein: CASSLDTLTNEQFF

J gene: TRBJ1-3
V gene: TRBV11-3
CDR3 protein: CASSSPKGGDSSGNTIYF

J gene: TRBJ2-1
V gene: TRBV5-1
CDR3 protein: CASSSDGRATYNEQFF

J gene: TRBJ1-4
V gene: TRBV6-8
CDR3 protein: CASSYSPGQGAGRTEKLFF

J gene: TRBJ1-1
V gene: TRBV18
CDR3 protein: CASSPGGAMNTEAFF

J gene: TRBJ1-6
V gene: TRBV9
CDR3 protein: CASSRRGSPNSPLHF

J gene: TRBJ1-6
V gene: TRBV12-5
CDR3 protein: CASGYPPSPLHF

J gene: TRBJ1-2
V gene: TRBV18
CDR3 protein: CASSPQGQGAGRTHGYTF

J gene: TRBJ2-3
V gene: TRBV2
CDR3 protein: CASRKDQGDTQYF

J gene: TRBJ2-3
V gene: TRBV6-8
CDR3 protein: CASRELAGALSTDTQYF

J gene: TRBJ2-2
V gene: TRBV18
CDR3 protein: CASSPQADSTTGELFF

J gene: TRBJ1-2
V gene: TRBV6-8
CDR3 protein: CASSLGGTTYGYTF